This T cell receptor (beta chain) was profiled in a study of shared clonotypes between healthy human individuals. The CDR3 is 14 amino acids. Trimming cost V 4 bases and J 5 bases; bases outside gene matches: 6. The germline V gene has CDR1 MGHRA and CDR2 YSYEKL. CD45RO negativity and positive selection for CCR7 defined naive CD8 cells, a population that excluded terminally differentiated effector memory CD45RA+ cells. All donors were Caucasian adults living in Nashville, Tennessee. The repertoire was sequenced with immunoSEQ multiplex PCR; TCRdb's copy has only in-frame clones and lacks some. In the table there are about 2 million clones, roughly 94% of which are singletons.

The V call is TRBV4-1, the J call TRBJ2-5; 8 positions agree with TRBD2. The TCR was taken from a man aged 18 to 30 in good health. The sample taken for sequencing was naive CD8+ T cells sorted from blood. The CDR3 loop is CASSPGLVIETQYF. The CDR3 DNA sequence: TGCGCCAGCAGCCCGGGACTAGTAATCGAGACCCAGTACTTC.